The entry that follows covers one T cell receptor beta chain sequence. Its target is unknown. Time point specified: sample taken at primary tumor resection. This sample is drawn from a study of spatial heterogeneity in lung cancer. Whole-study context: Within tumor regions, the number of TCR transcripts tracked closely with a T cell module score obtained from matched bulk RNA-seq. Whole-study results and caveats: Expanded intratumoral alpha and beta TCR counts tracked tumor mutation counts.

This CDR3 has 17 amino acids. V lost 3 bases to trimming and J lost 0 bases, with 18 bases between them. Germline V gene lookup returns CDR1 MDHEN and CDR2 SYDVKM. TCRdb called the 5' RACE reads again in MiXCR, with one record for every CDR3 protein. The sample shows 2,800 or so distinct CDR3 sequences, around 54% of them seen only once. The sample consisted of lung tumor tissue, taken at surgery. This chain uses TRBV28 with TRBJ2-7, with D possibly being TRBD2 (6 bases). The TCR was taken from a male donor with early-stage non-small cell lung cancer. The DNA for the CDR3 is TGTGCCAGCAGTTTGGCTCGCGGGGCCCTCACCTCCTACGAGCAGTACTTC. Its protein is CASSLARGALTSYEQYF.